This is a list of T cell receptor beta chains from one sample in a study of T cell responses to AZD1222 COVID-19 vaccine. Profiled with immunoSEQ multiplex PCR; TCRdb holds only in-frame clones, not every one. The sample has 100,000 to 150,000 clones; about 90% are singletons. The sequencing here drew on peripheral blood, taken on day 0 of AZD1222 vaccination. The receptors originated from an adult in good health. The CDR3 runs from the conserved cysteine through the conserved F or W. D genes are given only for firm matches. The size entry is marked missing in some rows and otherwise reads once, few, many or a size class.

CDR3aa,CDR3nt,abundance,v_gene,d_gene,j_gene
CASSPTTGALEAFF,TGTGCCAGCAGCCCTACCACAGGGGCCCTTGAAGCTTTCTTT,NA,TRBV28,TRBD1,TRBJ1-1
CASSYSSSGLFF,TGTGCCAGCAGTTACTCGAGCTCCGGGCTGTTTTTT,NA,TRBV6-6,NA,TRBJ2-2
CASSTGGANYGYTF,TGTGCCAGCTCAACCGGTGGAGCTAACTATGGCTACACCTTC,NA,TRBV18,NA,TRBJ1-2
CASSAGGGGSYNEQFF,TGTGCCAGCAGCGCAGGTGGTGGCGGGAGTTACAATGAGCAGTTCTTC,NA,TRBV5-6,TRBD2,TRBJ2-1
CASSLDYDTQYF,TGTGCCAGCAGTTTGGACTATGATACGCAGTATTTT,NA,TRBV27,NA,TRBJ2-3
CASSAAGGRHEQYF,TGTGCCAGCAGCGCAGCGGGAGGTCGCCACGAGCAGTACTTC,NA,TRBV7-6,TRBD2,TRBJ2-7
CASSRTGGETQYF,TGTGCCAGCAGCCGGACAGGGGGGGAGACCCAGTACTTC,NA,TRBV12-3/TRBV12-4,TRBD1,TRBJ2-5
CASSLGGPIGGELFF,TGTGCCAGCAGCCTAGGCGGACCCATCGGCGGGGAGCTGTTTTTT,NA,TRBV7-3,NA,TRBJ2-2
CASSIYRGRTHGYTF,TGTGCCAGTAGTATATATCGGGGCAGGACCCATGGCTACACCTTC,once,TRBV19,NA,TRBJ1-2
CASSPMGQVTGELFF,TGTGCCAGCTCACCAATGGGACAGGTCACCGGGGAGCTGTTTTTT,NA,TRBV18,TRBD1,TRBJ2-2
CAISTGTGGFGYTF,TGTGCCATCAGTACCGGGACAGGGGGCTTTGGCTACACCTTC,once,TRBV10-3,TRBD1,TRBJ1-2
CASSLTGVGSYYNEQFF,TGTGCCAGCAGCCTTACAGGGGTTGGGTCCTATTATAATGAGCAGTTCTTC,NA,TRBV7-2,TRBD1,TRBJ2-1
CASRLAGGDEQFF,TGTGCCAGCAGATTAGCGGGAGGTGATGAGCAGTTCTTC,NA,TRBV7-9,TRBD2,TRBJ2-1
CNLRESSYEQYF,TGCAACCTAAGGGAGAGCTCCTACGAGCAGTACTTC,NA,TRBV29-1,NA,TRBJ2-7
CASSVPGTGNEKLFF,TGTGCCAGCAGCGTCCCCGGGACAGGGAATGAAAAACTGTTTTTT,NA,TRBV9,TRBD1,TRBJ1-4
CACTGTSVSYEQYF,TGTGCCTGTACCGGGACTAGTGTTTCCTACGAGCAGTACTTC,NA,TRBV30,TRBD2,TRBJ2-7
CASSLAGILFF,TGTGCCAGCAGCTTAGCCGGTATACTGTTTTTT,NA,TRBV7-9,NA,TRBJ1-4
CASSSPGTSGGTETQYF,TGTGCCAGCAGCTCGCCCGGGACTAGCGGGGGGACAGAGACCCAGTACTTC,NA,TRBV5-8,TRBD2,TRBJ2-5
CASSPGTGSYEQYF,TGTGCCAGCAGCCCCGGGACAGGTTCCTACGAGCAGTACTTC,NA,TRBV7-3,TRBD1,TRBJ2-7
CASTRERGVTEAFF,TGTGCCAGCACGAGGGAGAGGGGCGTCACTGAAGCTTTCTTT,once,TRBV11-2,NA,TRBJ1-1
CASSLWTSEAQETQYF,TGTGCCAGTAGTCTCTGGACTAGCGAGGCCCAAGAGACCCAGTACTTC,once,TRBV19,TRBD2,TRBJ2-5
CASTRQPGVTGELFF,TGCGCCAGCACCCGACAGCCCGGGGTCACCGGGGAGCTGTTTTTT,NA,TRBV5-1,NA,TRBJ2-2
CASSLGPGPSGNTIYF,TGTGCCAGCAGCTTGGGTCCGGGACCTTCTGGAAACACCATATATTTT,NA,TRBV5-4,NA,TRBJ1-3
CSVAGGRTYEQYF,TGCAGCGTGGCGGGGGGAAGGACCTACGAGCAGTACTTC,NA,TRBV29-1,TRBD2,TRBJ2-7
CASSFGYEQYF,TGTGCCAGCAGTTTTGGTTACGAGCAGTACTTC,NA,TRBV27,NA,TRBJ2-7
CASSPRTGHSNQPQHF,TGTGCCAGCAGTCCTCGGACAGGGCATAGCAATCAGCCCCAGCATTTT,NA,TRBV28,TRBD1,TRBJ1-5
CATRGMNTEAFF,TGTGCCACCCGGGGTATGAACACTGAAGCTTTCTTT,NA,TRBV6-5,NA,TRBJ1-1
CASSVGSRSGDHQETQYF,TGTGCCAGCAGCGTAGGAAGTAGGTCGGGGGACCACCAAGAGACCCAGTACTTC,NA,TRBV9,NA,TRBJ2-5
CASSLRGYEQYF,TGTGCCAGCAGCTTAAGGGGGTACGAGCAGTACTTC,few,TRBV7-9,NA,TRBJ2-7
CATSREGPGGTYNEQFF,TGTGCCACCAGCAGAGAAGGTCCGGGAGGGACATACAATGAGCAGTTCTTC,NA,TRBV15,TRBD2,TRBJ2-1